Each of the 5 T cell receptor beta chains below was sequenced from the same sample in a study of regulatory T cells in long-lasting Graves disease. HTBI primers from iRepertoire and Arm-PCR of CDR3 regions yielded the TCR beta libraries. TCRdb fed the multiplex PCR reads into MiXCR, producing one record per CDR3 protein. The sample has some 470,000 distinct CDR3 sequences; about 22% are singletons. Time point given: persistent/refractory GD, antithyroid drugs over 5 years with positive TRAb. The TCR library used RNA extracted from PBMCs. The starting material was peripheral blood mononuclear cells (PBMCs), obtained when the disease was refractory, from a patient treated with antithyroid drugs. These receptors were taken from a female donor with Graves disease.

The CDR3 nucleotides are TGTGCCAGCAAGGGGAGCAGGGGGCTCGGAAACACCATATATTTT. Its translation: CASKGSRGLGNTIYF. V gene TRBV7-2 combines with J gene TRBJ1-3; the match to TRBD1 covers 8 bases. V gave up 7 bases and J gave up 4 bases; unmatched junction bases: 9. The CDR3 is 15 amino acids. The V gene's germline CDR1 is SGHTA and CDR2 FQGNSA.

This clonotype was seen repeatedly, ten times or more. The V gene is TRBV28, the J gene TRBJ2-5; the D gene could be TRBD1 or TRBD2 (5 bases each). The CDR3 covers 15 residues. The V gene lost 3 bases and the J gene lost 5 bases, with 16 bases spanning the gap. CDR1 and CDR2 (germline): MDHEN, SYDVKM. The CDR3 is CASSLGREIRETQYF. The CDR3 region has the DNA TGTGCCAGCAGTTTGGGCAGGGAGATTAGGGAGACCCAGTACTTC.

The V gene is TRBV14, the J gene TRBJ2-7; 11 bases line up with TRBD2. Unmatched junction bases numbered 9, after V lost 1 base and J lost 1 base. This CDR3 comprises 18 residues. Germline assignment: CDR1 SGHDN and CDR2 FVKESK. The CDR3 nucleotides read TGTGCCAGCAGCCAAGGACTAGCGGGGAGTCGTTATTCCTACGAGCAGTACTTC. Translating gives CASSQGLAGSRYSYEQYF.

The table lists this clonotype with a few counts. DNA of the CDR3: TGTGCCAGCAGTATAGGGGTTACCTCTGGAAACACCATATATTTT. It translates to CASSIGVTSGNTIYF. The chain links TRBV13 to TRBJ1-3; weak D call: TRBD1 (5 bases). Germline lookup yields CDR1 PRHDT and CDR2 FYEKMQ (reference sequence). The CDR3 is 15 amino acids. V gave up 6 bases and J gave up 0 bases, with 12 bases separating them.

The sample holds a few counts of this clonotype. Here the CDR3 omits its conserved ending phenylalanine or tryptophan, so a read error is the likely source. J is TRBJ1-1 and V is TRBV7-9; 8 bases are a match to TRBD1. This CDR3 has 17 residues. Unmatched junction bases numbered 18, after V lost 6 bases and J lost 6 bases. Germline CDR1 SEHNR, CDR2 FQNEAQ (reference sequence). For the CDR3, the DNA is TGTGCCAGCAGTCCCCCCCAGGACAGGGACCGAGTGGCTGAAGCTTTCTCT. Protein sequence: CASSPPQDRDRVAEAFS.